The subject of this entry is one T cell receptor beta chain. Its antigen remains unknown. The data derive from a study of shared clonotypes between healthy human individuals. Study overall: Each donor contributed plates that comprised three CD4 naive, three CD4 memory, two CD8 naive and one CD8 memory. General study findings and limits: Naive CD4 clonotypes were shared across a handful of donors at approximately 5.3%. Sorted-subset sequencing was shown by rarefaction to be incomplete despite large depth.

The CDR3 has 15 residues. Trimming took 3 bases from V and 6 from J; bases not matched to a gene: 9. The germline gives CDR1 GTSNPN, CDR2 SVGIG (reference sequence). Both subsets, CD45RA+ naive and CD45RA-negative memory, were split from the CD4+ cells. Using immunoSEQ multiplex PCR, the repertoire was profiled, and TCRdb retains in-frame clones only, with some absent. In the table there are roughly 1.5 million clones, approximately 98% of which are singletons. The sequenced sample was naive CD4+ T cells sorted from blood. The subset here: CD45RA+ positively selected. This receptor was taken from a man aged 25 to 40 in good health. The rearrangement links TRBV30 to TRBJ2-2; 8 bases map to TRBD2. The CDR3 DNA follows: TGTGCCTGGAGCGACGGGACTAGGAGAGCCGGGGAGCTGTTTTTT. Translation gives CAWSDGTRRAGELFF. The whole variable domain, filled in from reference TRBV30 and TRBJ2-2, reads SQTIHQWPATLVQPVGSPLSLECTVEGTSNPNLYWYRQAAGRGLQLLFYSVGIGQISSEVPQNLSASRPQDRQFILSSKKLLLSDSGFYLCAWSDGTRRAGELFFGEGSRLTVL.